What follows are 21 T cell receptor beta chains derived from one specimen sequenced in a study of lymphopenia after photon versus proton radiotherapy. Sequencing was performed with immunoSEQ multiplex PCR; in TCRdb, only in-frame clones are kept and a portion is missing. The sample yields about 22,000 clones, approximately 90% seen once. Sequencing used peripheral blood, obtained from a patient treated with proton-based radiotherapy. The receptors stem from a man older than 75 with esophageal cancer.

This chain links TRBV9 with TRBJ2-3, with 8 positions matching TRBD2. V was pared by 1 base and J by 3 bases, with 4 bases of the junction left unmatched. The V gene's germline CDR1 is SGDLS and CDR2 YYNGEE. The CDR3 has 15 amino acids. The DNA of the CDR3 is TGTGCCAGCAGCGTACTTACTAGCGGAACAGATACGCAGTATTTT. Its translation is CASSVLTSGTDTQYF.

V and J are TRBV5-5 and TRBJ1-5; possible D gene TRBD1, 6 bases. The CDR3 runs 15 residues. Trimming stripped 0 bases from V and 7 bases from J, with 14 bases between. Germline V gene sequence: CDR1 SGHKS, CDR2 YYEKEE (reference sequence). For the CDR3, the DNA is TGTGCCAGCAGCTTGGTGGGGGCCGAAGGGCAGCCCCAGCATTTT. It codes for CASSLVGAEGQPQHF.

The V gene is TRBV5-6, the J gene TRBJ2-5; no definite D call. Germline CDR1 and CDR2: SGHDT and YYEEEE. Trimming removed 2 bases at V and 0 bases at J, with 11 bases between. CDR3 length: 15 residues. The CDR3 sequence is CASSFTEPYQETQYF. For the CDR3, the DNA is TGTGCCAGCAGCTTCACTGAACCGTACCAAGAGACCCAGTACTTC.

J is TRBJ2-3 and V is TRBV5-1; 7 bases agree with TRBD1. CDR3 length equals 14 residues. With 4 bases clipped from V and 2 bases from J, the junction kept 4 bases outside the gene matches. CDR1 is SGHRS, CDR2 YFSETQ, per germline. The CDR3 region has the DNA TGCGCCAGCAGCCAGGGACAGACCACAGATACGCAGTATTTT. This sequence encodes CASSQGQTTDTQYF.

This chain joins TRBV30 and TRBJ2-5, with 9 bases fitting TRBD1. Trimming removed 0 bases from V and 2 bases from J; junction bases left unmatched: 4. The CDR3 has 15 residues. From germline, CDR1 is GTSNPN and CDR2 SVGIG (reference sequence). This CDR3 is CAWSVHGTGQETQYF. CDR3 nucleotide sequence: TGTGCCTGGAGTGTACATGGGACAGGGCAAGAGACCCAGTACTTC. The full variable domain, in which reference TRBV30 and TRBJ2-5 provide the parts outside the CDR3, is SQTIHQWPATLVQPVGSPLSLECTVEGTSNPNLYWYRQAAGRGLQLLFYSVGIGQISSEVPQNLSASRPQDRQFILSSKKLLLSDSGFYLCAWSVHGTGQETQYFGPGTRLLVL.

CDR3 in DNA: TGCGCCAGCAGCCAATTGCCGACAGGGGTAAGCACTGAAGCTTTCTTT. This translates into CASSQLPTGVSTEAFF. The chain employs TRBV4-1 and TRBJ1-1, with 8 bases fitting TRBD1. CDR1 and CDR2 from the germline V gene are MGHRA and YSYEKL. The V gene end was trimmed by 2 bases and the J gene end by 4 bases; junction bases not matched to a gene: 9. The CDR3 contains 16 residues.

This sequence joins TRBV15 and TRBJ1-3; 7 bases are shared with TRBD1. V lost 1 base and J lost 4; bases outside the gene matches: 10. The CDR3 spans 17 residues. The germline gives CDR1 LNHNV, CDR2 YYDKDF (reference sequence). This CDR3 is CATSRGSTGQQGNTIYF. The CDR3 DNA reads as TGTGCCACCAGCAGAGGGTCGACGGGACAGCAAGGAAACACCATATATTTT.

This clone was seen a single time. The rearrangement joins TRBV18 to TRBJ2-7; D gene uncertain. V was trimmed by 3 bases and J by 2 bases, leaving 8 bases between them. The CDR3 contains 13 residues. Germline CDR1 is KGHSH and CDR2 is LQKENI. The CDR3 nucleotides read TGTGCCAGCTCACCCGCTCAGGCCTACGAGCAGTACTTC. Protein sequence: CASSPAQAYEQYF.

V and J are TRBV6-5 and TRBJ1-1, with TRBD1 identical over 8 bases. V dropped 7 bases and J dropped 4; count of bases not matched to a gene: 5. Germline assignment: CDR1 MNHEY and CDR2 SVGAGI. This CDR3 comprises 13 residues. CDR3 DNA: TGTGCCAGCAAACAGGGGGTCGGCACTGAAGCTTTCTTT. Translating it yields CASKQGVGTEAFF.

The V and J genes are TRBV7-8 and TRBJ2-1, with a weak D call TRBD2 (6 bases). V was cut by 2 bases and J by 7 bases, with 12 bases left in between. The germline gives CDR1 SGHVS, CDR2 FQNEAQ. The CDR3 is 14 amino acids. CDR3 residues: CASSLMGGGNEQFF. CDR3 coding DNA: TGTGCCAGCAGCTTAATGGGGGGAGGTAATGAGCAGTTCTTC.

This chain connects TRBV5-5 to TRBJ1-6; D not certain. CDR3 length: 16 amino acids. V dropped 1 base and J dropped 6 bases, with 14 bases sitting between them. The V gene's germline CDR1 is SGHKS and CDR2 YYEKEE (reference sequence). CDR3 nucleotide sequence: TGTGCCAGCAGCTTGTCCCTAGGCGCCCGTAATTCACCCCTCCACTTT. Translated, it gives CASSLSLGARNSPLHF. Complete variable domain (other parts from reference TRBV5-5 and TRBJ1-6): DAGVTQSPTHLIKTRGQQVTLRCSPISGHKSVSWYQQVLGQGPQFIFQYYEKEERGRGNFPDRFSARQFPNYSSELNVNALLLGDSALYLCASSLSLGARNSPLHFGNGTRLTVT.

The rearrangement joins TRBV19 to TRBJ1-6, with D uncertain. Germline CDR1 LNHDA, CDR2 SQIVND (reference sequence). Trimming removed 3 bases from V and 10 bases from J, with 10 bases in between. CDR3 length equals 13 residues. This CDR3 reads CASSINPKSPLHF. The CDR3 DNA sequence: TGTGCCAGTAGTATTAATCCGAAATCACCCCTCCACTTT. Together with reference TRBV19 and TRBJ1-6, the CDR3 gives the full variable domain: DGGITQSPKYLFRKEGQNVTLSCEQNLNHDAMYWYRQDPGQGLRLIYYSQIVNDFQKGDIAEGYSVSREKKESFPLTVTSAQKNPTAFYLCASSINPKSPLHFGNGTRLTVT.

This clone was seen more than once but under ten times. The V call is TRBV5-8, the J call TRBJ1-4, with 8 nucleotides matching TRBD1. The CDR3 has 19 residues. CDR1 SGHTS and CDR2 YDEGEE come from the germline V gene. The V gene end was trimmed by 4 bases and the J gene end by 0 bases; junction bases not matched to a gene: 14. The CDR3 coding sequence is TGTGCCAGCAGCCCGCGGACAGGGACCTTCTGGGCAACTAATGAAAAACTGTTTTTT. It is translated as CASSPRTGTFWATNEKLFF.

The chain uses TRBV2 and TRBJ2-4; the D is unclear. Germline CDR1 and CDR2: SNHLY and FYNNEI. With 5 bases removed from V and 3 bases from J, the gap between germline ends came to 11 bases. The CDR3 totals 14 residues. CDR3 coding DNA: TGTGCCAGCAGTTCCATAGGGAACAAAAACATTCAGTACTTC. This sequence encodes CASSSIGNKNIQYF.

The chain employs TRBV2 and TRBJ1-5, with no clear D. The germline V and J ends were trimmed by 4 bases and 7 bases, with 11 bases remaining between them. CDR3 length equals 13 residues. CDR1 and CDR2 (germline): SNHLY, FYNNEI. Here the CDR3 reads CASSVLGEQPQHF. CDR3 sequence (DNA): TGTGCCAGCAGTGTACTCGGAGAACAGCCCCAGCATTTT.

This chain joins TRBV7-3 and TRBJ1-2, with D possibly matching TRBD1 (6 bases). Germline V gene sequence: CDR1 SGHTA, CDR2 FQGTGA. V was pared by 5 bases and J by 7 bases, with 17 bases between. CDR3 length: 14 amino acids. For the CDR3, the DNA is TGTGCCAGCAGCCCAGCCGGGGGGGCTGGTGGCTACACCTTC. It translates to CASSPAGGAGGYTF.

The chain links TRBV10-3 to TRBJ1-2; TRBD1 agrees at 7 bases. The CDR3 spans 13 residues. V dropped 6 bases and J dropped 4; count of bases not matched to a gene: 5. Germline V gives CDR1 ENHRY, CDR2 SYGVKD. The CDR3, as DNA: TGTGCCATCAGCAGACAGGGACCCTATGGCTACACCTTC. Residues: CAISRQGPYGYTF.

This chain links TRBV5-6 with TRBJ1-3; D gene ambiguous. Per germline, CDR1 SGHDT and CDR2 YYEEEE. V lost 3 bases and J lost 10, with 17 bases in between. CDR3 length: 14 residues. The CDR3: CASSYGPPGLTIYF. CDR3 DNA: TGTGCCAGCAGCTACGGCCCGCCAGGTTTGACCATATATTTT.

The chain combines TRBV4-2 with TRBJ2-7; D is tentatively TRBD1 or TRBD2 (5 bases each). The CDR3 extends over 15 amino acids. The germline gives CDR1 LGHNA, CDR2 YNFKEQ. Trimming cost V 5 bases and J 2 bases, with 16 bases left between them. CDR3 nucleotides: TGTGCCAGCAGCTACTCCGGGACGGCTGCCTACGAGCAGTACTTC. Translating gives CASSYSGTAAYEQYF.

V gene TRBV5-1 combines with J gene TRBJ1-5, with D unclear. Germline CDR1 SGHRS, CDR2 YFSETQ. V gave up 3 bases and J gave up 2 bases, with 9 bases separating them. The CDR3 totals 14 residues. The CDR3 nucleotides read TGCGCCAGCAGCTGGACCGGAGGCAATCAGCCCCAGCATTTT. Its translation is CASSWTGGNQPQHF.

The chain couples TRBV6-6 to TRBJ2-7; possible D gene TRBD1, 5 bases. The CDR3 contains 15 residues. Germline V lookup: CDR1 MNHNY, CDR2 SVGAGI (reference sequence). The germline V and J ends were trimmed by 2 bases and 2 bases, with 13 bases remaining between them. The DNA of the CDR3 is TGTGCCAGCAGTTACCCCGGACACGTAACCTACGAGCAGTACTTC. Its translation: CASSYPGHVTYEQYF.